A single T cell receptor (beta chain) is shown here with its context. As yet, its antigen is unknown. This record belongs to a study of identical twins. Findings of the study overall: Surplus twin overlap in beta out-of-frame sequences was less pronounced. The more abundant beta clonotypes in cord blood had fewer insertions, and memory repertoires did not show this.

Carrying unique molecular identifiers, the cDNA also gained a universal primer site through template switching. TCRdb reprocessed the 5' RACE reads with MiXCR, giving one entry per CDR3 protein. This table has roughly 280,000 distinct CDR3 sequences, nearly 9.5% appearing once. The length of the CDR3 is 15 residues. Looked up from germline, CDR1 is MNHEY and CDR2 is SVGAGI. Trimming pared 0 bases from V and 4 bases from J, leaving 10 bases between. This sample was shared with a second study, whose subject was yellow fever vaccine responses in identical twins.

The V gene is TRBV6-5, the J gene TRBJ2-1, with D possibly TRBD1 on 6 matching bases. The source of this sequence is a woman aged 18-29 years in good health. The sample comprised CD8+ T cells sorted from blood. Here the CDR3 reads CASSYSRDTYNEQFF. The CDR3 bases are TGTGCCAGCAGTTACTCCAGGGACACTTACAATGAGCAGTTCTTC.